One sample yielded the 22 T cell receptor beta chains listed below, sequenced in a study of blood T cell repertoires in COVID-19. Profiling relied on immunoSEQ multiplex PCR, and the TCRdb table lists in-frame clones only, not all of them. The sample contains a few hundred thousand clones, more than 85% of which appear only once. Material for sequencing was PBMCs or T cells enriched from blood (not recorded which). The source is a woman in her 30s who had recovered from COVID-19.

V usage is TRBV7-9 and J usage is TRBJ1-3, with D possibly being TRBD1 (5 bases). Germline V gives CDR1 SEHNR, CDR2 FQNEAQ (reference sequence). Deletions cut 5 bases from V and 4 bases from J, with 18 bases between. This CDR3 is 16 amino acids long. The CDR3 here is CASSTGMLLSGNTIYF. DNA of the CDR3: TGTGCCAGCAGCACAGGCATGCTTCTCTCGGGAAACACCATATATTTT.

This clone showed up just once. V is TRBV10-3 and J is TRBJ2-1; the match to TRBD2 covers 8 bases. The CDR3 is 12 amino acids. CDR1 and CDR2 from the germline V gene are ENHRY and SYGVKD. With V trimmed by 10 bases and J by 5 bases, 4 bases remained unmatched. This CDR3 reads CATGGGNNEQFF. In DNA, the CDR3 is TGTGCCACCGGGGGGGGGAACAATGAGCAGTTCTTC.

This chain connects TRBV28 to TRBJ1-1; the D gene is possibly TRBD1 (5 bases). V was pared by 6 bases and J by 6 bases, with 14 bases between. This CDR3 comprises 13 residues. The germline V gene has CDR1 MDHEN and CDR2 SYDVKM. CDR3 DNA: TGTGCCAGCAGCGGGAGAGGGACCCCTGAAGCTTTCTTT. Amino acids: CASSGRGTPEAFF.

The chain combines TRBV5-1 with TRBJ2-3; D unclear. Germline CDR1 SGHRS, CDR2 YFSETQ. The length of the CDR3 is 12 residues. V was shortened by 0 bases and J by 7 bases, with 6 bases between the two germline ends. The CDR3 sequence is CASSLELHTQYF. The CDR3 DNA is TGCGCCAGCAGCTTGGAACTTCATACGCAGTATTTT. The full variable domain, its missing parts supplied by reference TRBV5-1 and TRBJ2-3, is KAGVTQTPRYLIKTRGQQVTLSCSPISGHRSVSWYQQTPGQGLQFLFEYFSETQRNKGNFPGRFSGRQFSNSRSEMNVSTLELGDSALYLCASSLELHTQYFGPGTRLTVL.

The chain carries TRBV10-3 and TRBJ2-7; 16 bases map to TRBD2. The trim removed 6 bases at V and 3 bases at J, leaving 5 bases unmatched. CDR1 is ENHRY and CDR2 is SYGVKD in the germline V gene. The CDR3 covers 16 residues. CDR3 bases: TGTGCCATCAGGGGACTAGCGGGGGGGCCGTTCTACGAGCAGTACTTC. It yields the protein CAIRGLAGGPFYEQYF.

The genes are TRBV28 and TRBJ2-5; possible D gene TRBD1, 6 bases. Germline CDR1 reads MDHEN; CDR2 reads SYDVKM. The CDR3 runs 14 residues. Trimming removed 5 bases from V and 2 bases from J, with 12 bases in between. In nucleotides, the CDR3 is TGTGCCAGCAGTAACCTCGGACAGCAAGAGACCCAGTACTTC. Its protein product is CASSNLGQQETQYF.

The chain couples TRBV6-5 to TRBJ2-7; tentatively, D is TRBD1 (6 bases). The V gene lost 6 bases and the J gene lost 2 bases, with 17 bases spanning the gap. This CDR3 comprises 15 residues. The V gene's germline CDR1 is MNHEY and CDR2 SVGAGI. Written as DNA, the CDR3 is TGTGCCAGCAGCCGAGCCGCAGGGACAACCTACGAGCAGTACTTC. This gives the protein CASSRAAGTTYEQYF.

About this clone itself: This sample includes further DNA sequences coding for the same CDR3. The chain employs TRBV5-1 and TRBJ2-5; a weak D match, TRBD1 (8 bases). Germline CDR1 SGHRS, CDR2 YFSETQ. V lost 2 bases and J lost 5, with 13 bases in between. The CDR3 contains 14 residues. The CDR3 coding sequence is TGCGCCAGCAGCTTAGGACAGGGAGGGGAGACCCAGTACTTC. It is translated as CASSLGQGGETQYF.

The V gene is TRBV18, the J gene TRBJ1-1; D is possibly TRBD1 (5 bases). Per the germline V gene, CDR1 is KGHSH and CDR2 is LQKENI. V lost 6 bases and J 8 bases, leaving 22 bases between the germline ends. The CDR3 is 15 residues long. This CDR3 reads CASSPSSDNSPEAFF. The CDR3 DNA is TGTGCCAGCTCGCCCTCTTCGGACAATTCCCCCGAAGCTTTCTTT.

This rearrangement joins TRBV7-6 to TRBJ2-3, with 7 bases aligning to TRBD1. The ends lost 5 bases at V and 0 bases at J; junction bases unmatched: 14. Germline loops: CDR1 SGHVS, CDR2 FNYEAQ. The CDR3 runs 18 residues. CDR3 DNA sequence: TGTGCCAGCAGCCCCCGGGACAGCCTTCCTTCTAGCACAGATACGCAGTATTTT. It encodes CASSPRDSLPSSTDTQYF.

The chain couples TRBV5-5 to TRBJ1-1; D gene uncertain. Trimming took off 0 bases at V and 4 bases at J, with 10 bases between the two ends. There are 14 residues in the CDR3. Germline CDR1 and CDR2: SGHKS and YYEKEE (reference sequence). The CDR3 nucleotides are TGTGCCAGCAGCTTGGTTGAGAGAGGCACTGAAGCTTTCTTT. Its protein is CASSLVERGTEAFF.

The sample holds one count of this clone. The chain is built from TRBV15 and TRBJ2-1, with 8 nucleotides matching TRBD1. The CDR3 loop spans 13 amino acids. The trim removed 2 bases at V and 7 bases at J, leaving 1 base unmatched. The germline CDR1 and CDR2 sequences are LNHNV and YYDKDF (reference sequence). The CDR3 region has the DNA TGTGCCACCAGCAGACGGACAGGGAATGAGCAGTTCTTC. Amino acid sequence: CATSRRTGNEQFF.

The rearrangement links TRBV29-1 to TRBJ1-2; a weak D match, TRBD1 (5 bases). This CDR3 has 14 residues. V was clipped by 3 bases and J by 1 base, with 12 bases between them. CDR1 and CDR2 (germline): SQVTM, ANQGSEA. CDR3 nucleotide sequence: TGCAGCGTTGAGGCAGAAGGGGTTAACTATGGCTACACCTTC. Translated, it gives CSVEAEGVNYGYTF.

V and J are TRBV5-1 and TRBJ1-1; D not certain. The V end was cut by 0 bases, the J end by 6 bases, with 12 bases between. Germline V lookup: CDR1 SGHRS, CDR2 YFSETQ. CDR3 size: 14 residues. Written as DNA, the CDR3 is TGCGCCAGCAGCTTGGCCTCGGGTGTCGCTGAAGCTTTCTTT. Residues: CASSLASGVAEAFF. The whole variable domain, remainder taken from reference TRBV5-1 and TRBJ1-1, is KAGVTQTPRYLIKTRGQQVTLSCSPISGHRSVSWYQQTPGQGLQFLFEYFSETQRNKGNFPGRFSGRQFSNSRSEMNVSTLELGDSALYLCASSLASGVAEAFFGQGTRLTVV.

The rearrangement joins TRBV29-1 to TRBJ2-1; TRBD2 matches at 11 bases. Germline lookup yields CDR1 SQVTM and CDR2 ANQGSEA. The CDR3 is 14 amino acids. Germline trimming cut 7 bases from V and 0 bases from J; bases unmatched to any gene: 2. This CDR3 is CSATSGSSYNEQFF. CDR3 sequence (DNA): TGCAGCGCTACTAGCGGGAGCTCCTACAATGAGCAGTTCTTC.

The gene calls are TRBV2 and TRBJ2-1; 10 bases match TRBD2. The CDR3 runs to 15 residues. The germline V gene encodes CDR1 SNHLY and CDR2 FYNNEI. V gave up 5 bases and J gave up 4 bases; unmatched junction bases: 5. CDR3 in DNA: TGTGCCAGCAGTCGGACTAGCGGCCAGTACAATGAGCAGTTCTTC. As protein: CASSRTSGQYNEQFF.

The chain carries TRBV5-4 and TRBJ2-6; D is ambiguous. Germline V CDR1 and CDR2: SGHNT, YYREEE (reference sequence). This CDR3 has 17 residues. V lost 0 bases to trimming and J lost 4 bases, with 14 bases between them. The CDR3 nucleotides read TGTGCCAGCAGCTTGGGCATCCCTCAGGCGGGGGCCAACGTCCTGACTTTC. Protein product: CASSLGIPQAGANVLTF.

The V and J genes are TRBV2 and TRBJ1-2; 10 nucleotides align to TRBD1. The germline V gene has CDR1 SNHLY and CDR2 FYNNEI. The CDR3 covers 12 residues. Trimming removed 6 bases from V and 10 bases from J; junction bases left unmatched: 5. DNA for the CDR3: TGTGCCAGCAGAGACAGGGGGCGCGACTACACCTTC. This encodes CASRDRGRDYTF.

The chain combines TRBV2 with TRBJ2-2; no clear D gene. V shed 7 bases and J shed 1 base, with 10 bases lying between them. Germline CDR1 and CDR2: SNHLY and FYNNEI. The CDR3 spans 14 residues. CDR3 in DNA: TGTGCCAGCAAGGCAGGCCAGAACACCGGGGAGCTGTTTTTT. Protein sequence: CASKAGQNTGELFF.

The chain recombines TRBV28 with TRBJ1-2; perhaps TRBD1 as D (5 bases). The CDR3 is made up of 11 amino acids. CDR1 MDHEN and CDR2 SYDVKM come from the germline V gene. Trimming left V 7 bases short and J 7 bases short, with 10 bases between. The CDR3 spells CASTQGVGYTF. The DNA for the CDR3 is TGTGCCAGCACCCAAGGGGTTGGCTACACCTTC.

The chain employs TRBV2 and TRBJ1-3, with 9 bases identical to TRBD1. The CDR3 extends over 15 amino acids. CDR1 is SNHLY and CDR2 is FYNNEI in the germline V gene. V lost 7 bases, J lost 4 bases, and 8 bases stayed unmatched. CDR3 loop: CASTESGTGGNTIYF. CDR3 DNA: TGTGCCAGCACCGAATCGGGGACAGGGGGAAACACCATATATTTT.

This chain uses TRBV2 with TRBJ2-7; no definite D call. Germline V CDR1 and CDR2: SNHLY, FYNNEI. The V end was cut by 2 bases, the J end by 4 bases, with 6 bases between. This CDR3 contains 12 residues. The DNA for the CDR3 is TGTGCCAGCAGTGAATCCATGTACGAGCAGTACTTC. Translating gives CASSESMYEQYF.